A single sample gave rise to the 12 T cell receptor beta chains below, sequenced in a study of blood T cell repertoires in COVID-19. The table came from immunoSEQ multiplex PCR; TCRdb's copy has only in-frame clones and leaves some out. Altogether 55,000 to 80,000 clones are present, approximately 82% being singletons, with the ten largest covering about 5%. Sequenced input: peripheral blood. The receptors were sampled from a man aged 45-60 years with active COVID-19.

The rearrangement links TRBV6-6 to TRBJ2-2; TRBD2 matches 10 bases. Germline V gives CDR1 MNHNY, CDR2 SVGAGI (reference sequence). The ends lost 7 bases at V and 3 bases at J; junction bases unmatched: 5. The CDR3 is 15 amino acids. The CDR3 nucleotides read TGTGCCAGCAAGGGAGGACTAGCGGACACCGGGGAGCTGTTTTTT. As protein: CASKGGLADTGELFF.

This clone was observed a single time. In DNA form, the CDR3 reads TGTGCCAGCAGCTTAGAAGGGGCAGGATCCGGAAAGCAGTACTTC. Protein product: CASSLEGAGSGKQYF. This sequence joins TRBV7-6 and TRBJ2-7, with D tentatively TRBD1 (5 bases). The ends were cut back, 1 base at V and 8 bases at J, with 18 bases in the middle. In germline, CDR1 is SGHVS, CDR2 FNYEAQ. There are 15 residues in the CDR3.

The chain is built from TRBV9 and TRBJ2-1; the D gene is possibly TRBD2 (5 bases). The CDR3 sequence is 15 residues long. Trimming left V 4 bases short and J 0 bases short, with 11 bases between. Germline CDR1 is SGDLS and CDR2 is YYNGEE. CDR3 sequence: CASSRSGNSYNEQFF. In DNA, the CDR3 is TGTGCCAGCAGCCGAAGCGGCAACTCCTACAATGAGCAGTTCTTC.

V is TRBV3-1 (or the pseudogene TRBV3-2) and J is TRBJ2-7; 10 bases agree with TRBD1. From germline, CDR1 is LGHDT and CDR2 YNNKEL (reference sequence). J lost 6 bases, V lost 3 bases, and 11 bases had no gene match. The CDR3 covers 16 residues. Here the CDR3 reads CASSQVLGTGDGEQYF. The CDR3 region has the DNA TGTGCCAGCAGCCAGGTCTTAGGGACAGGGGATGGCGAGCAGTACTTC.

The chain is built from TRBV9 and TRBJ2-3; 8 bases are a match to TRBD1. The CDR3 spans 15 residues. Trimming took 0 bases from V and 8 from J; bases not matched to a gene: 8. Per germline, CDR1 SGDLS and CDR2 YYNGEE. The CDR3 loop reads CASSVEPGGVATQYF. In DNA, the CDR3 is TGTGCCAGCAGCGTAGAGCCAGGGGGCGTCGCTACGCAGTATTTT. Full variable domain (missing parts from reference TRBV9 and TRBJ2-3): DSGVTQTPKHLITATGQRVTLRCSPRSGDLSVYWYQQSLDQGLQFLIQYYNGEERAKGNILERFSAQQFPDLHSELNLSSLELGDSALYFCASSVEPGGVATQYFGPGTRLTVL.

V is TRBV19 and J is TRBJ1-1, with no clear D. V lost 3 bases and J lost 4, with 12 bases in between. The CDR3 loop spans 14 amino acids. CDR1 and CDR2 from the germline V gene are LNHDA and SQIVND (reference sequence). The CDR3 is CASSISGLGTEAFF. Here the CDR3 DNA reads TGTGCCAGTAGTATCTCAGGTTTAGGCACTGAAGCTTTCTTT.

The CDR3, as DNA: TGTGCCGGCTCGTCCGGGGTTGGAAACACCATATATTTT. Translated, it gives CAGSSGVGNTIYF. V gene TRBV2 combines with J gene TRBJ1-3; no clear D gene. Per the germline V gene, CDR1 is SNHLY and CDR2 is FYNNEI. Deletions cut 11 bases from V and 3 bases from J, with 14 bases between. The CDR3 spans 13 residues.

This clone was found a few times. The V call is TRBV10-3, the J call TRBJ1-5; 7 bases fit TRBD1. The CDR3 extends over 12 amino acids. J gave up 4 bases and V 10 bases, and 4 bases lay outside the gene matches. In germline, CDR1 is ENHRY, CDR2 SYGVKD. CDR3 bases: TGTGCCAGCAGGGGGGGGAATCAGCCCCAGCATTTT. The encoded protein is CASRGGNQPQHF.

The chain combines TRBV3-1 (or the pseudogene TRBV3-2) with TRBJ2-1, with D unclear. V dropped 0 bases and J dropped 7 bases, with 10 bases sitting between them. Germline V CDR1 and CDR2: LGHDT, YNNKEL (reference sequence). The CDR3 has 14 residues. CDR3 protein: CASSQDLSWNEQFF. CDR3 DNA sequence: TGTGCCAGCAGCCAAGACTTGAGTTGGAATGAGCAGTTCTTC.

This clone was detected a few times. CDR3 DNA: TGTGCCAGCAGCCGCCCGGAGGGGCAGGGTTCACCCCTCCACTTT. Protein: CASSRPEGQGSPLHF. V usage is TRBV28 and J usage is TRBJ1-6; tentatively, D is TRBD1 (5 bases). Deletions cut 6 bases from V and 9 bases from J, with 18 bases between. The CDR3 extends over 15 amino acids. Germline lookup yields CDR1 MDHEN and CDR2 SYDVKM.

V usage is TRBV11-2 and J usage is TRBJ2-1, with 14 positions matching TRBD2. V lost 1 base and J lost 6; bases outside the gene matches: 11. The CDR3 length is 19 residues. The germline gives CDR1 SGHAT, CDR2 FQNNGV. In DNA, the CDR3 is TGTGCCAGCAGCTTAGCCGGGACTAGCGGGGGCCATTACAGCAATGAGCAGTTCTTC. Encoded protein: CASSLAGTSGGHYSNEQFF.

The chain is built from TRBV6-4 and TRBJ2-1; 7 nucleotides align to TRBD1. After removal of 5 bases from V and 8 bases from J, the junction contained 12 bases not matched to a gene. The CDR3 loop spans 15 amino acids. Germline V gene data show CDR1 as MRHNA and CDR2 as SNTAGT. The CDR3 DNA sequence: TGTGCCAGCAGTTATTCCGGGACAGAGAGCGATGAGCAGTTCTTC. This encodes CASSYSGTESDEQFF.